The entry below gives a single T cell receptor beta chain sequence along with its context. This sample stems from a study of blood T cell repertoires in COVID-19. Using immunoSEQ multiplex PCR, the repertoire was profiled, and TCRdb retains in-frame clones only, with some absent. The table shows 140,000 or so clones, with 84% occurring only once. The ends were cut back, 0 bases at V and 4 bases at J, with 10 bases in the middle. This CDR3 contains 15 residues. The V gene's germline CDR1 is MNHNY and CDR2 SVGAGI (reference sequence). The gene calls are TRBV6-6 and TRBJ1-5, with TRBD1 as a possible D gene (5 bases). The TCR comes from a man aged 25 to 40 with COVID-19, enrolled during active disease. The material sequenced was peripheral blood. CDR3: CASSYSWTQNQPQHF. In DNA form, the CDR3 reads TGTGCCAGCAGTTACTCATGGACACAAAATCAGCCCCAGCATTTT.